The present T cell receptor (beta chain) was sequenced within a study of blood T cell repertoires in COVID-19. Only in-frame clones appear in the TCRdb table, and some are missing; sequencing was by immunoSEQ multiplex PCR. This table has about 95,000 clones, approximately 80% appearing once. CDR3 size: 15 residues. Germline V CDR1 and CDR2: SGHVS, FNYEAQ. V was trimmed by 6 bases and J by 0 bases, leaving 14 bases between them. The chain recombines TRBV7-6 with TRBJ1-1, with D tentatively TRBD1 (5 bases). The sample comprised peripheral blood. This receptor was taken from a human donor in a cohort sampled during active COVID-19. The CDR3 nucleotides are TGTGCCAGCAGGCGGGACGGTAATCTGAACACTGAAGCTTTCTTT. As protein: CASRRDGNLNTEAFF.